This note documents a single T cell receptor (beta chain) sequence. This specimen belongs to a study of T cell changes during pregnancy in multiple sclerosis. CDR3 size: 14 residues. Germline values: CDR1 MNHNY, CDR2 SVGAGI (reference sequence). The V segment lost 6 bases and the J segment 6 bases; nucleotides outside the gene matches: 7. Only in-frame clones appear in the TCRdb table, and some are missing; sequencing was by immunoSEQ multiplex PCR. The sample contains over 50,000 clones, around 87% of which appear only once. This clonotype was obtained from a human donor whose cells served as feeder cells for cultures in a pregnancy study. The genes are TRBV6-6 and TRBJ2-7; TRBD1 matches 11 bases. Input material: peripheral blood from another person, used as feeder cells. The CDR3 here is CASSQGQGGGEQYF. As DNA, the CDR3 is TGTGCCAGCAGCCAGGGACAGGGGGGAGGCGAGCAGTACTTC.